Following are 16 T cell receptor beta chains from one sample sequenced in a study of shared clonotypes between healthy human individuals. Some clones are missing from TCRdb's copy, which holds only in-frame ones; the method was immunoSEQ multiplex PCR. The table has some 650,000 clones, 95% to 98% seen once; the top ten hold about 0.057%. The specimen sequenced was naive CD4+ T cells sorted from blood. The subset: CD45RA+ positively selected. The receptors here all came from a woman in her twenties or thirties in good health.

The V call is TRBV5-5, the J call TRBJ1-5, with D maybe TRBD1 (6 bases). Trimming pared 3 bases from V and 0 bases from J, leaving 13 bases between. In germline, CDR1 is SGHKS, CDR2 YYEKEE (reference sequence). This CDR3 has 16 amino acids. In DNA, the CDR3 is TGTGCCAGCAGCTCTCGGGACACCAGTAGCAATCAGCCCCAGCATTTT. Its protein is CASSSRDTSSNQPQHF.

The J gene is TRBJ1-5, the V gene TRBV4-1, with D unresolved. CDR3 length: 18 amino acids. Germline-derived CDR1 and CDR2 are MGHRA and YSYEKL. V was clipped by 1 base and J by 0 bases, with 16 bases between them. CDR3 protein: CASSQAHVEQNSNQPQHF. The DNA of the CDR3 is TGCGCCAGCAGCCAAGCTCACGTCGAGCAGAATAGCAATCAGCCCCAGCATTTT.

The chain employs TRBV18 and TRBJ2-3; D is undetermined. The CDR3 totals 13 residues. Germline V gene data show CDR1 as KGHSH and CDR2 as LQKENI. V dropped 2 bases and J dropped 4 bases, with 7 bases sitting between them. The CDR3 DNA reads TGTGCCAGCTCACCATCGTCCCCAGATACGCAGTATTTT. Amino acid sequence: CASSPSSPDTQYF.

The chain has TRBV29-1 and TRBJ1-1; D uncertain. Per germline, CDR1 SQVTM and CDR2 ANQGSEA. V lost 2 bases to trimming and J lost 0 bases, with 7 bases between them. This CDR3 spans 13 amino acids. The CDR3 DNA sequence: TGCAGCGTTGAACCCAGAATGAACACTGAAGCTTTCTTT. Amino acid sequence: CSVEPRMNTEAFF.

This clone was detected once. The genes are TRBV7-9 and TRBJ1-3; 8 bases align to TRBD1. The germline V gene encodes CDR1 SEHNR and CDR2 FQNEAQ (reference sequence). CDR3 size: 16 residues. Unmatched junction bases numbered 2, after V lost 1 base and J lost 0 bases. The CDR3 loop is CASSLGQGISGNTIYF. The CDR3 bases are TGTGCCAGCAGCTTAGGACAGGGGATCTCTGGAAACACCATATATTTT.

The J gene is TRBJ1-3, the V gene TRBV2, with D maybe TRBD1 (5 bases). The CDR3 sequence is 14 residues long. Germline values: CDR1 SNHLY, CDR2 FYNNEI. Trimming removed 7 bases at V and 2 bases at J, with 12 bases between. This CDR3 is CASTTAGTGNTIYF. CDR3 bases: TGTGCCAGCACCACGGCAGGGACTGGAAACACCATATATTTT.

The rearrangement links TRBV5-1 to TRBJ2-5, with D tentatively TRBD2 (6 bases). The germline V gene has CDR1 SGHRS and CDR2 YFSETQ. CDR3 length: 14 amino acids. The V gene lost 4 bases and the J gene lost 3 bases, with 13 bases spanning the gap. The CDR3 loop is CASSVLATKETQYF. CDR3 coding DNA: TGCGCCAGCAGCGTACTAGCTACGAAAGAGACCCAGTACTTC. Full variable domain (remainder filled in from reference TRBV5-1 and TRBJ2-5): KAGVTQTPRYLIKTRGQQVTLSCSPISGHRSVSWYQQTPGQGLQFLFEYFSETQRNKGNFPGRFSGRQFSNSRSEMNVSTLELGDSALYLCASSVLATKETQYFGPGTRLLVL.

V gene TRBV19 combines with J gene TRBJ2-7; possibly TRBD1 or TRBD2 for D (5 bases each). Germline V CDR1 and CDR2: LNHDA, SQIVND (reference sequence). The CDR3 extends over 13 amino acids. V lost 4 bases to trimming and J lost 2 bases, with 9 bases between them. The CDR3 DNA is TGTGCCAGTAGTACCCGGGGCCCCTACGAGCAGTACTTC. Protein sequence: CASSTRGPYEQYF.

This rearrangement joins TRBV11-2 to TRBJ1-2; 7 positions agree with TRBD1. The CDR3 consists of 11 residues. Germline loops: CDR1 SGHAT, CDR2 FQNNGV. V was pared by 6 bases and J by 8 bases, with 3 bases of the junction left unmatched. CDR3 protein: CASRYRGGYTF. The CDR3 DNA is TGTGCCAGCAGATACAGGGGAGGCTACACCTTC.

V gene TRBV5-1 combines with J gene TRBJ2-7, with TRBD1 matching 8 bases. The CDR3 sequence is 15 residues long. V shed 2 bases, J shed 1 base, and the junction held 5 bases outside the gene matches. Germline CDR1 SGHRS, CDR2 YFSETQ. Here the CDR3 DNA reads TGCGCCAGCAGCTTTGGACAGGGTGGTTCCTACGAGCAGTACTTC. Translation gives CASSFGQGGSYEQYF.

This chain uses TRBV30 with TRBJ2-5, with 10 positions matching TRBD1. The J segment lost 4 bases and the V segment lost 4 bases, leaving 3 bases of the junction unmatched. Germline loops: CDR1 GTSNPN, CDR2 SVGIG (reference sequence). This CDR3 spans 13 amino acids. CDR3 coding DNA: TGTGCCTGGACCTGGACAGGGGGAGAGACCCAGTACTTC. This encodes CAWTWTGGETQYF. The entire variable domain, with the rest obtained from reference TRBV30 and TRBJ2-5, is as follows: SQTIHQWPATLVQPVGSPLSLECTVEGTSNPNLYWYRQAAGRGLQLLFYSVGIGQISSEVPQNLSASRPQDRQFILSSKKLLLSDSGFYLCAWTWTGGETQYFGPGTRLLVL.

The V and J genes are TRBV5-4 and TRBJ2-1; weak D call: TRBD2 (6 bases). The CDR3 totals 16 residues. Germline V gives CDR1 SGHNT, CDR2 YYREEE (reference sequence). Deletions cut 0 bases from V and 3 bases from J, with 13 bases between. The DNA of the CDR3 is TGTGCCAGCAGCTTGGGTCGGGGGTTAGGCTACAATGAGCAGTTCTTC. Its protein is CASSLGRGLGYNEQFF.

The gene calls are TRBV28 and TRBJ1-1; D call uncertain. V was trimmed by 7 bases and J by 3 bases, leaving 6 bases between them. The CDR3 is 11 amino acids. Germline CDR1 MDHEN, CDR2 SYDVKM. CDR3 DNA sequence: TGTGCCAGCATTTGGGACACTGAAGCTTTCTTT. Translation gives CASIWDTEAFF.

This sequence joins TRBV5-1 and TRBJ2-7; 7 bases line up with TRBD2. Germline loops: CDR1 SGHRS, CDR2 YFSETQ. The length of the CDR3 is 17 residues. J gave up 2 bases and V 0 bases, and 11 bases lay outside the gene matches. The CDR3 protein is CASSLGVAGNPPYEQYF. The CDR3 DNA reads TGCGCCAGCAGCTTGGGGGTAGCGGGTAACCCCCCCTACGAGCAGTACTTC. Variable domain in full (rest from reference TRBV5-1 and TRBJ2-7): KAGVTQTPRYLIKTRGQQVTLSCSPISGHRSVSWYQQTPGQGLQFLFEYFSETQRNKGNFPGRFSGRQFSNSRSEMNVSTLELGDSALYLCASSLGVAGNPPYEQYFGPGTRLTVT.

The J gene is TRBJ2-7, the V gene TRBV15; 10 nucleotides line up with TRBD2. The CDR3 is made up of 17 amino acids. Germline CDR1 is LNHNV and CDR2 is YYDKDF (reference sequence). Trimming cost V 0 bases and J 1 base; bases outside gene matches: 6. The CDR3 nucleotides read TGTGCCACCAGCAGAGATTTAGCTAGCGGGAGTTCCTACGAGCAGTACTTC. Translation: CATSRDLASGSSYEQYF.

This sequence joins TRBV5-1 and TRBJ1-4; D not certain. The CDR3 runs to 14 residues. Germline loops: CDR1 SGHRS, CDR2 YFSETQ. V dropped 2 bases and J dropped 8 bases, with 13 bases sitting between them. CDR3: CASSFNGLSEKLFF. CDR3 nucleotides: TGCGCCAGCAGCTTCAATGGCCTCAGCGAAAAACTGTTTTTT.